One and the same sample provided the 12 T cell receptor beta chains below, sequenced in a study of OX40 agonist ivuxolimab in advanced cancers. Repertoires were generated with immunoSEQ multiplex PCR, while TCRdb's copy carries only in-frame clones and drops some. The sample yields roughly 57,000 clones, around 83% seen once. The sequencing used CD4+ or CD8+ T cells sorted from blood, collected in a trial of the OX40 agonist ivuxolimab. The receptor set was obtained from an adult with an advanced solid tumor such as melanoma, head and neck, liver or kidney cancer.

The chain employs TRBV10-3 and TRBJ2-3; 10 bases are a match to TRBD2. Germline V gene sequence: CDR1 ENHRY, CDR2 SYGVKD. V gave up 3 bases and J gave up 2 bases; unmatched junction bases: 5. There are 16 residues in the CDR3. CDR3 sequence reads: CAISDPTSGVTDTQYF. The CDR3 DNA is TGTGCCATCAGTGATCCAACTAGCGGGGTCACAGATACGCAGTATTTT.

The chain uses TRBV18 and TRBJ2-5; 9 bases fit TRBD1. Germline-derived CDR1 and CDR2 are KGHSH and LQKENI. This CDR3 contains 15 residues. J was trimmed by 5 bases and V by 1 base; bases with no gene match: 5. The CDR3 region has the DNA TGTGCCAGCTCACCACAACAGGGGGCATGGGAGACCCAGTACTTC. Translated, it gives CASSPQQGAWETQYF. Complete variable domain (other parts from reference TRBV18 and TRBJ2-5): NAGVMQNPRHLVRRRGQEARLRCSPMKGHSHVYWYRQLPEEGLKFMVYLQKENIIDESGMPKERFSAEFPKEGPSILRIQQVVRGDSAAYFCASSPQQGAWETQYFGPGTRLLVL.

This clone occurred once. The V gene is TRBV5-5, the J gene TRBJ1-1; no clear D gene. Germline V lookup: CDR1 SGHKS, CDR2 YYEKEE (reference sequence). The germline V and J ends were trimmed by 0 bases and 0 bases, with 6 bases remaining between them. The CDR3 is 14 residues long. The CDR3 sequence: CASSLGGMNTEAFF. Here the CDR3 DNA reads TGTGCCAGCAGCTTGGGGGGAATGAACACTGAAGCTTTCTTT.

As to this clone: Other DNA sequences in this sample translate to the same CDR3. This chain links TRBV7-9 with TRBJ1-5; D unresolved. Germline values: CDR1 SEHNR, CDR2 FQNEAQ (reference sequence). Trimming took off 5 bases at V and 1 base at J, with 9 bases between the two ends. This CDR3 is built from 14 residues. The CDR3 nucleotides read TGTGCCAGCAGCCCAGGCGGCAGCAATCAGCCCCAGCATTTT. This codes for CASSPGGSNQPQHF.

The V and J genes are TRBV5-6 and TRBJ1-2; possibly TRBD1 for D (5 bases). V dropped 0 bases and J dropped 8 bases, with 17 bases sitting between them. CDR1 and CDR2 (germline): SGHDT, YYEEEE. The length of the CDR3 is 15 residues. CDR3 nucleotide sequence: TGTGCCAGCAGCTTGGCCGGAGGGGTTTCGGGGGGCTACACCTTC. Translated: CASSLAGGVSGGYTF.

The chain couples TRBV5-1 to TRBJ2-3; D is possibly TRBD1 or TRBD2 (5 bases each). From germline, CDR1 is SGHRS and CDR2 YFSETQ. Trimming left V 4 bases short and J 4 bases short, with 19 bases between. This CDR3 spans 16 amino acids. The CDR3 reads CASSPAGTPTADTQYF. The CDR3 DNA follows: TGCGCCAGCAGCCCAGCCGGGACCCCCACCGCAGATACGCAGTATTTT.

The V call is TRBV28, the J call TRBJ2-7; D gene ambiguous. Germline V CDR1 and CDR2: MDHEN, SYDVKM. The CDR3 has 14 residues. V lost 6 bases and J 4 bases, leaving 16 bases between the germline ends. The CDR3 DNA is TGTGCCAGCAGCCAGACGGACGGCACTTACGAGCAGTACTTC. Amino acids: CASSQTDGTYEQYF. Full variable domain (outside the CDR3, taken from reference TRBV28 and TRBJ2-7): DVKVTQSSRYLVKRTGEKVFLECVQDMDHENMFWYRQDPGLGLRLIYFSYDVKMKEKGDIPEGYSVSREKKERFSLILESASTNQTSMYLCASSQTDGTYEQYFGPGTRLTVT.

The chain is built from TRBV4-2 and TRBJ1-6, with D perhaps TRBD1 (5 bases). V was cut by 1 base and J by 14 bases, with 27 bases left in between. The length of the CDR3 is 18 residues. Germline V gives CDR1 LGHNA, CDR2 YNFKEQ. CDR3 loop: CASSQGLLAAGMGEALHF. CDR3 bases: TGTGCCAGCAGCCAAGGCCTCCTGGCGGCAGGGATGGGGGAGGCCCTCCACTTT.

The chain couples TRBV7-9 to TRBJ2-6; 8 bases agree with TRBD1. The CDR3 extends over 18 amino acids. Germline values: CDR1 SEHNR, CDR2 FQNEAQ (reference sequence). V was pared by 5 bases and J by 4 bases, with 13 bases of the junction left unmatched. The CDR3 region has the DNA TGTGCCAGCAGCCTGGGACAGGTAACTCTTCTAGGGGCCAACGTCCTGACTTTC. Its protein product is CASSLGQVTLLGANVLTF.

This clone turned up a few times. The CDR3 coding sequence is TGTGCCAGCAGCCGGACAGGGGATAATTCACCCCTCCACTTT. It specifies CASSRTGDNSPLHF. V and J are TRBV6-6 and TRBJ1-6; 9 nucleotides line up with TRBD1. Unmatched junction bases numbered 2, after V lost 6 bases and J lost 5 bases. The CDR3 sequence is 14 residues long. Germline loops: CDR1 MNHNY, CDR2 SVGAGI (reference sequence).

This chain joins TRBV7-2 and TRBJ2-2; possibly TRBD1 for D (5 bases). The length of the CDR3 is 14 residues. With 1 base removed from V and 6 bases from J, the gap between germline ends came to 9 bases. Per germline, CDR1 SGHTA and CDR2 FQGNSA. CDR3 protein: CASSLVRAPGELFF. In nucleotides, the CDR3 is TGTGCCAGCAGCTTAGTCAGGGCGCCCGGGGAGCTGTTTTTT.

This chain links TRBV5-1 with TRBJ2-1, with D unresolved. From germline, CDR1 is SGHRS and CDR2 YFSETQ. The CDR3 sequence is 11 residues long. The germline V and J ends were trimmed by 4 bases and 7 bases, with 6 bases remaining between them. CDR3 bases: TGCGCCAGCAGCCTTAGAAATGAGCAGTTCTTC. Amino acid sequence: CASSLRNEQFF.